The T cell receptor (beta chain) under discussion was sequenced for a study of control samples from healthy donors and cancer patients. This clone was recorded once. The CDR3 consists of 14 residues. Germline V gene data show CDR1 as SGHTA and CDR2 as FQGNSA. V shed 6 bases and J shed 5 bases, with 13 bases lying between them. Generated by immunoSEQ multiplex PCR, the TCRdb table keeps only in-frame clones and is missing some. The sample shows about 130,000 clones, about 90% of them seen only once. Specimen: blood. The clonotype originates from a man aged 18 to 35 in good health. The chain joins TRBV7-2 to TRBJ2-2; perhaps TRBD2 as D (5 bases). DNA for the CDR3: TGTGCCAGCAGTACCGGACTGGAGACCGGGGAGCTGTTTTTT. Amino acid sequence: CASSTGLETGELFF.